The clone carrying this TCR beta chain was seen ten or more times. Germline V gene sequence: CDR1 MRHNA, CDR2 SNTAGT. The J segment lost 3 bases and the V segment lost 7 bases, leaving 13 bases of the junction unmatched. CDR3 length: 16 amino acids. TCR beta CDR3 regions were amplified from RNA. The TCR CDR3 was amplified in a first-round RT-PCR using the HTBI primer set. TCRdb redid the calling of the multiplex PCR reads with MiXCR, one entry per CDR3 protein. The sample lists hundreds of thousands of distinct CDR3 sequences; around 13% were seen once. Uncontrolled infection, other autoimmune disease, pregnancy or lactation disqualified patients from enrolment. It was 10 ml of fresh peripheral blood that supplied the PBMCs. The entry originates in a study of T cells in Graves' hyperthyroidism and ophthalmopathy. About the study: Blood was drawn when the patient was first diagnosed and still untreated.

The TCR originated in a woman younger than 45 with Graves' hyperthyroidism that later progressed to Graves' ophthalmopathy. The specimen sequenced was blood. The chain is built from TRBV6-4 and TRBJ2-5, with 8 bases lining up with TRBD2. The CDR3 sequence is CASTLTSDRLKETQYF. CDR3 nucleotides: TGTGCCAGCACCCTGACTAGCGATCGACTAAAAGAGACCCAGTACTTC.